This TCR beta chain was sequenced during a study of identical twins. CDR3 length equals 11 residues. The V end lost 7 bases, the J end lost 8 bases, and 12 bases lay between the germline ends. Germline lookup yields CDR1 SQVTM and CDR2 ANQGSEA. Study results and caveats: Insertions were fewer in abundant cord blood beta clonotypes, whereas memory repertoires showed none of this pattern. Conclusions rested on cross-sectional statistics rather than following the same donors. Potential partial confounding of zero-insertion analyses by invariant MAIT and iNKT cells was noted.

The authors used template switching to add a universal primer site and gave cDNA unique molecular identifiers. TCRdb redid the calling of the 5' RACE reads with MiXCR, one entry per CDR3 protein. This table has 1.5 million to 2 million distinct CDR3 sequences, under 35% appearing once. In regard to this clonotype: The antigen is undetermined.

This receptor was obtained from a newborn girl in good health. The chain has TRBV29-1 and TRBJ2-1; possibly TRBD1 for D (5 bases). The specimen sequenced was cord blood. For the CDR3, the DNA is TGCAGCGCCTACAGGAGCGATGAGCAGTTCTTC. Translating gives CSAYRSDEQFF.